This T cell receptor (beta chain) appears in the sequencing data of a study of spatial heterogeneity in lung cancer. Study background: Any follow-up PBMC samples that were available went on to be sequenced, and the median time to follow-up was two to three years after resection.

This clonotype was observed a handful of times. Stated time point: blood at routine non-recurrence follow-up after resection. TCRdb reprocessed the 5' RACE reads with MiXCR, giving one entry per CDR3 protein. The table records roughly 70,000 distinct CDR3 sequences, around 8.9% of them present only once. This TCR came from a female donor with early-stage non-small cell lung cancer. The specimen was PBMCs, collected at follow-up.

This CDR3 reads CASSLSSGRAWNEQFF. The CDR3 DNA reads as TGTGCCAGCAGCCTTAGTAGCGGGAGGGCCTGGAATGAGCAGTTCTTC. V is TRBV7-8 and J is TRBJ2-1; 11 bases match TRBD2. The CDR3 covers 16 residues. Unmatched junction bases numbered 10, after V lost 5 bases and J lost 7 bases. Germline values: CDR1 SGHVS, CDR2 FQNEAQ.